The T cell receptor beta chain described here comes from a study of control samples from healthy donors and cancer patients. Per germline, CDR1 SQVTM and CDR2 ANQGSEA. This CDR3 spans 10 amino acids. V gave up 5 bases and J gave up 8 bases, with 9 bases separating them. Using immunoSEQ multiplex PCR, the repertoire was profiled, and TCRdb retains in-frame clones only, with some absent. The data contain a few hundred thousand clones, over 75% of them singletons. The TCR sequence derives from a man aged 35-49 years with head and neck cancer. The sequenced sample was PBMCs. The chain combines TRBV29-1 with TRBJ1-2; D unclear. CDR3 nucleotide sequence: TGCAGCGTTCCGCCTGTGGGCTACACCTTC. Its protein product is CSVPPVGYTF.